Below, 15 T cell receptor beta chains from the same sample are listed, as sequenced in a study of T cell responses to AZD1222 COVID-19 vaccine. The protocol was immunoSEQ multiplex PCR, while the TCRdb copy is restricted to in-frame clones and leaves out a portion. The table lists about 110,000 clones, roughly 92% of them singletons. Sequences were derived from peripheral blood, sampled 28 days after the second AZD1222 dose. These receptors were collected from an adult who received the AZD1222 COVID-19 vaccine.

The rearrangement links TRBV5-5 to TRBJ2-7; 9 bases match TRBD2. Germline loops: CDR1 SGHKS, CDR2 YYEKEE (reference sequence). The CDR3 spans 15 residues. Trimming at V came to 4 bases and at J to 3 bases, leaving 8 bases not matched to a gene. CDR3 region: CASSDVRGGSYEQYF. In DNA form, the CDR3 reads TGTGCCAGCAGCGACGTGCGGGGGGGAAGCTACGAGCAGTACTTC.

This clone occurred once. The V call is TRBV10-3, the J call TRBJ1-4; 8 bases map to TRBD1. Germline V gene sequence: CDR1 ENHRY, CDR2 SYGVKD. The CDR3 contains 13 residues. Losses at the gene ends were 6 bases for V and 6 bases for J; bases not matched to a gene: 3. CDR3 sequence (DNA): TGTGCCATCAGGACAGGGGTTGATGAAAAACTGTTTTTT. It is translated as CAIRTGVDEKLFF.

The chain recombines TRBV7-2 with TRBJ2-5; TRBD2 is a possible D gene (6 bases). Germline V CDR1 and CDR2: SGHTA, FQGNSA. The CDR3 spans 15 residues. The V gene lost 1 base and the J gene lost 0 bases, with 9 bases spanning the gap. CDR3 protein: CASSLDGGNQETQYF. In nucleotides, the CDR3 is TGTGCCAGCAGCTTAGATGGAGGGAACCAAGAGACCCAGTACTTC.

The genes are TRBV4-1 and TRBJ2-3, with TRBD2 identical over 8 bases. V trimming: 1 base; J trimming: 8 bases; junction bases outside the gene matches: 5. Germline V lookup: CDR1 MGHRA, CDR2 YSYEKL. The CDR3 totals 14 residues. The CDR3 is CASSQAGGAATQYF. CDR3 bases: TGCGCCAGCAGCCAAGCCGGGGGGGCGGCTACGCAGTATTTT.

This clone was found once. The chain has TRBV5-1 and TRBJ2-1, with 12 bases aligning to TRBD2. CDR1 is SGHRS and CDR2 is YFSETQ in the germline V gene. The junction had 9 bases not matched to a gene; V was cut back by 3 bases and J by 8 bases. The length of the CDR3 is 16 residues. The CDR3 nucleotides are TGCGCCAGCAGCTCCCGGACTAGCGGGGCGGGGGATGAGCAGTTCTTC. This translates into CASSSRTSGAGDEQFF.

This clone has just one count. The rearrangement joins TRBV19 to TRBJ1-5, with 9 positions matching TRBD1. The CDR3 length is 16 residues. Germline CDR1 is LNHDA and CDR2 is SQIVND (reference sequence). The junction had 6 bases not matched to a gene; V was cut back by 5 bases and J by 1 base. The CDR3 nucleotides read TGTGCCAGTAGTTTTACAGGGGGCATGAGCAATCAGCCCCAGCATTTT. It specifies CASSFTGGMSNQPQHF. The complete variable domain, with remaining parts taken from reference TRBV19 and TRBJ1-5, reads DGGITQSPKYLFRKEGQNVTLSCEQNLNHDAMYWYRQDPGQGLRLIYYSQIVNDFQKGDIAEGYSVSREKKESFPLTVTSAQKNPTAFYLCASSFTGGMSNQPQHFGDGTRLSIL.

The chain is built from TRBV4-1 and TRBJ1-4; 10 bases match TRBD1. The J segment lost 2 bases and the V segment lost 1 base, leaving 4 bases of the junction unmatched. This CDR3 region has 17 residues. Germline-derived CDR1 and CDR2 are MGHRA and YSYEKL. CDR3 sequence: CASSQGGQGFTNEKLFF. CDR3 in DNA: TGCGCCAGCAGCCAAGGGGGACAGGGGTTTACTAATGAAAAACTGTTTTTT.

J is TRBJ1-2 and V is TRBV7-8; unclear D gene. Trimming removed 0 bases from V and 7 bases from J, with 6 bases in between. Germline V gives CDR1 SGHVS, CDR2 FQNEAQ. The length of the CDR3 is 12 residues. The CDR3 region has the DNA TGTGCCAGCAGCTTAGCGCCGTCTGGCTACACCTTC. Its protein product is CASSLAPSGYTF.

The CDR3 sequence is CATAEAGESTDTQYF. CDR3 sequence (DNA): TGTGCCACAGCAGAAGCGGGGGAAAGCACAGATACGCAGTATTTT. V gene TRBV24-1 combines with J gene TRBJ2-3; TRBD2 matches 8 bases. Germline CDR1 KGHDR, CDR2 SFDVKD. This CDR3 spans 15 amino acids. J was trimmed by 0 bases and V by 10 bases; bases with no gene match: 8.

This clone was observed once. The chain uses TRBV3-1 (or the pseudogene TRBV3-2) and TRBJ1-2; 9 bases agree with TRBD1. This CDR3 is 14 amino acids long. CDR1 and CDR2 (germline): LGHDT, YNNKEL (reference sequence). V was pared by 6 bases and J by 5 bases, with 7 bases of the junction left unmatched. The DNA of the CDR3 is TGTGCCAGCAGTCACCGGACAGGGGAGTATGGCTACACCTTC. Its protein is CASSHRTGEYGYTF.

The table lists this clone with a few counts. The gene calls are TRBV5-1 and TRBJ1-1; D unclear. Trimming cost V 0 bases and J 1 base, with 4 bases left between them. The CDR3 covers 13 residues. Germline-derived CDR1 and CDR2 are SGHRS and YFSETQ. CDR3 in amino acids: CASSLAGNTEAFF. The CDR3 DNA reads TGCGCCAGCAGCTTGGCGGGGAACACTGAAGCTTTCTTT. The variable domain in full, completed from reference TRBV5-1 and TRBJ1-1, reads KAGVTQTPRYLIKTRGQQVTLSCSPISGHRSVSWYQQTPGQGLQFLFEYFSETQRNKGNFPGRFSGRQFSNSRSEMNVSTLELGDSALYLCASSLAGNTEAFFGQGTRLTVV.

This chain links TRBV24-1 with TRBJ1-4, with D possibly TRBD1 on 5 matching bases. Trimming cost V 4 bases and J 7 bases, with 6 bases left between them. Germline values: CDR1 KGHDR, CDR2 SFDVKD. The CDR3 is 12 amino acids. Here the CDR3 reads CATSEDSEKLFF. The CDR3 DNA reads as TGTGCCACCAGTGAAGACAGTGAAAAACTGTTTTTT.

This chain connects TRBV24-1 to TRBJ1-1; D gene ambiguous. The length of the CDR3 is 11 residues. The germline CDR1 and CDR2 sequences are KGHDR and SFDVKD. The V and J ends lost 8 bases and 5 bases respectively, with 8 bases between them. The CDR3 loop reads CATTKGTEAFF. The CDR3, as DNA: TGTGCCACCACGAAGGGAACTGAAGCTTTCTTT.

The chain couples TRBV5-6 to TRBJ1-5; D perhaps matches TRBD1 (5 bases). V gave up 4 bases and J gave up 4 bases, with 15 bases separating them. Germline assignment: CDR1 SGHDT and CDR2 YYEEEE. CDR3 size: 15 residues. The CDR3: CASSRRGLRNQPQHF. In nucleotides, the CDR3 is TGTGCCAGCAGCAGGCGGGGACTGCGAAATCAGCCCCAGCATTTT.

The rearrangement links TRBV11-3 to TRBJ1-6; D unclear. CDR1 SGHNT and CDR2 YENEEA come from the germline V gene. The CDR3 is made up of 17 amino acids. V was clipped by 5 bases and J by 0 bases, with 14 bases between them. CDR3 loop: CASSPGQASSYNSPLHF. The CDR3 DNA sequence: TGTGCCAGCAGCCCAGGCCAGGCCAGCTCCTATAATTCACCCCTCCACTTT.